The 24 T cell receptor beta chains below all came from one sample that was sequenced in a study of T cells in localized non-small cell lung cancer. The data were produced by immunoSEQ multiplex PCR, yet TCRdb's version contains in-frame clones alone and is incomplete. The sample lists more than 1,500 clones, 20% seen once, with approximately 20% in the top ten. This specimen was lung tumor tissue, taken before any cancer treatment. These receptors were collected from a man aged 40 to 70 with stage I lung adenocarcinoma.

Ten or more counts support this clone. This chain connects TRBV7-2 to TRBJ1-2, with a possible D match to TRBD1 (6 bases). V was clipped by 5 bases and J by 1 base, with 8 bases between them. The CDR3 is 13 residues long. CDR1 and CDR2 from the germline V gene are SGHTA and FQGNSA. Here the CDR3 DNA reads TGTGCCAGCAGCATACAGGGTAACTATGGCTACACCTTC. Translation: CASSIQGNYGYTF.

CDR3 residues: CASSPGLAGGGGNEQFF. The CDR3, as DNA: TGCGCCAGCAGCCCGGGACTAGCGGGGGGGGGCGGCAATGAGCAGTTCTTC. This chain links TRBV5-1 with TRBJ2-1, with 16 positions matching TRBD2. The CDR3 sequence is 17 residues long. Germline CDR1 and CDR2: SGHRS and YFSETQ. J was trimmed by 6 bases and V by 4 bases; bases with no gene match: 7.

In this sample, this clone turned up a few times. The chain joins TRBV6-8 to TRBJ1-1, with D unclear. Trimming took 0 bases from V and 0 from J, leaving 8 bases between them. There are 15 residues in the CDR3. Germline-derived CDR1 and CDR2 are MNHGY and SAAAGT. The CDR3 nucleotides read TGTGCCAGCAGTTACTCAGACACGATGAACACTGAAGCTTTCTTT. It encodes CASSYSDTMNTEAFF.

This clone occurred a few times. The chain recombines TRBV30 with TRBJ1-1, with D hard to call. This CDR3 region has 13 residues. Germline V lookup: CDR1 GTSNPN, CDR2 SVGIG (reference sequence). The V end lost 0 bases, the J end lost 10 bases, and 15 bases lay between the germline ends. CDR3 region: CAWSVPGREVAFF. Written as DNA, the CDR3 is TGTGCCTGGAGTGTACCCGGAAGGGAGGTAGCTTTCTTT.

V gene TRBV30 combines with J gene TRBJ2-3; 9 bases are shared with TRBD1. J gave up 2 bases and V 1 base, and 7 bases lay outside the gene matches. CDR3 length: 16 residues. The V gene's germline CDR1 is GTSNPN and CDR2 SVGIG (reference sequence). The CDR3 region has the DNA TGTGCCTGGAGTGGAAAGGACAGGGGCTTCACAGATACGCAGTATTTT. Translated: CAWSGKDRGFTDTQYF.

The chain employs TRBV5-1 and TRBJ1-3; D is undetermined. Deletions cut 8 bases from V and 0 bases from J, with 12 bases between. In germline, CDR1 is SGHRS, CDR2 YFSETQ. The CDR3 spans 14 residues. DNA for the CDR3: TGCGCCAGTCGGGGATCCGTCTCTGGAAACACCATATATTTT. Its translation is CASRGSVSGNTIYF. The full variable domain, its missing parts supplied by reference TRBV5-1 and TRBJ1-3, is KAGVTQTPRYLIKTRGQQVTLSCSPISGHRSVSWYQQTPGQGLQFLFEYFSETQRNKGNFPGRFSGRQFSNSRSEMNVSTLELGDSALYLCASRGSVSGNTIYFGEGSWLTVV.

The chain uses TRBV9 and TRBJ2-5, with D possibly matching TRBD2 (6 bases). In germline, CDR1 is SGDLS, CDR2 YYNGEE. The CDR3 has 15 residues. V was cut by 5 bases and J by 1 base, with 15 bases left in between. In nucleotides, the CDR3 is TGTGCCAGCAGTGAAGGTGGGGGGTCCCAAGAGACCCAGTACTTC. Encoded protein: CASSEGGGSQETQYF.

The chain couples TRBV4-1 to TRBJ1-2; TRBD1 might be the D (5 bases). CDR1 and CDR2 (germline): MGHRA, YSYEKL. The V end lost 3 bases, the J end lost 3 bases, and 5 bases lay between the germline ends. This CDR3 is built from 12 residues. The CDR3 protein is CASSQGDYGYTF. CDR3 DNA sequence: TGCGCCAGCAGCCAGGGGGACTATGGCTACACCTTC.

This clone is medium-sized. The V and J genes are TRBV11-3 and TRBJ1-3; TRBD1 matches at 7 bases. The length of the CDR3 is 16 residues. After removal of 4 bases from V and 0 bases from J, the junction contained 6 bases not matched to a gene. Germline V gene lookup returns CDR1 SGHNT and CDR2 YENEEA. The CDR3 DNA reads TGTGCCAGCAGCTCAGGGACAGCAGCCTCTGGAAACACCATATATTTT. This codes for CASSSGTAASGNTIYF.

This clone is deemed medium-sized. The gene calls are TRBV6-8 and TRBJ2-7, with 7 bases aligning to TRBD2. Germline V CDR1 and CDR2: MNHGY, SAAAGT. The CDR3 runs 18 residues. Trimming cost V 0 bases and J 1 base; bases outside gene matches: 12. The CDR3 is CASSYSFGGRRESYEQYF. The CDR3 coding sequence is TGTGCCAGCAGTTACTCCTTTGGCGGGAGAAGGGAGTCCTACGAGCAGTACTTC.

This clone has more than one count but fewer than ten. J is TRBJ2-3 and V is TRBV6-8, with a possible D match to TRBD2 (5 bases). Germline assignment: CDR1 MNHGY and CDR2 SAAAGT. The V gene lost 6 bases and the J gene lost 4 bases, with 14 bases spanning the gap. The CDR3 is 14 residues long. CDR3 coding DNA: TGTGCCAGCAGGGACTCAAATCACGCAGATACGCAGTATTTT. This encodes CASRDSNHADTQYF.

Relative to its sample, this clone is medium-sized (0.01 to 0.1%). The chain links TRBV9 to TRBJ2-1; 11 positions match TRBD2. Germline assignment: CDR1 SGDLS and CDR2 YYNGEE. CDR3 length equals 16 residues. V was pared by 3 bases and J by 10 bases, with 12 bases of the junction left unmatched. The DNA of the CDR3 is TGTGCCAGCAGCGACCACTCTAGCGGGAGGCGGAAAGAGCAGTTCTTC. Its translation: CASSDHSSGRRKEQFF. The full variable domain, rest sourced from reference TRBV9 and TRBJ2-1, is DSGVTQTPKHLITATGQRVTLRCSPRSGDLSVYWYQQSLDQGLQFLIQYYNGEERAKGNILERFSAQQFPDLHSELNLSSLELGDSALYFCASSDHSSGRRKEQFFGPGTRLTVL.

The chain links TRBV11-3 to TRBJ2-5; D is perhaps TRBD1 (6 bases). V was cut by 3 bases and J by 2 bases, with 13 bases left in between. Germline V gene lookup returns CDR1 SGHNT and CDR2 YENEEA. CDR3 length: 15 residues. The chain's CDR3 is CASSFNQGFQETQYF. Here the CDR3 DNA reads TGTGCCAGCAGCTTTAACCAGGGGTTTCAAGAGACCCAGTACTTC.

The J gene is TRBJ2-3, the V gene TRBV19, with 9 bases lining up with TRBD1. The CDR3 is 14 residues long. Unmatched junction bases numbered 5, after V lost 3 bases and J lost 7 bases. Germline CDR1 and CDR2: LNHDA and SQIVND (reference sequence). CDR3 bases: TGTGCCAGTAGTATCCGGACAGGGGATTATACGCAGTATTTT. Amino acid sequence: CASSIRTGDYTQYF.

This clone was seen a few times. The V call is TRBV11-3, the J call TRBJ1-3; 7 bases agree with TRBD1. Unmatched junction bases numbered 5, after V lost 5 bases and J lost 4 bases. Germline values: CDR1 SGHNT, CDR2 YENEEA. The CDR3 covers 14 residues. CDR3 DNA sequence: TGTGCCAGCAGCCCTGGGACAGTGGGAAACACCATATATTTT. Translated: CASSPGTVGNTIYF. The whole variable domain, filled in from reference TRBV11-3 and TRBJ1-3, reads EAGVVQSPRYKIIEKKQPVAFWCNPISGHNTLYWYLQNLGQGPELLIRYENEEAVDDSQLPKDRFSAERLKGVDSTLKIQPAELGDSAVYLCASSPGTVGNTIYFGEGSWLTVV.

This clone was observed a few times. The chain is built from TRBV6-8 and TRBJ1-2, with D hard to call. V lost 5 bases and J lost 2, with 12 bases in between. This CDR3 has 14 amino acids. The germline CDR1 and CDR2 sequences are MNHGY and SAAAGT. The CDR3 loop reads CASSPDWTNYGYTF. CDR3 DNA: TGTGCCAGCAGTCCCGATTGGACCAACTATGGCTACACCTTC.

In this sample, this clone is large. The J gene is TRBJ2-7, the V gene TRBV11-3; D may be TRBD2 (5 bases). The CDR3 totals 15 residues. Trimming cost V 3 bases and J 3 bases, with 15 bases left between them. Germline CDR1 reads SGHNT; CDR2 reads YENEEA. CDR3 DNA: TGTGCCAGCAGCTTGCGGGCAGCCAAGGTCTACGAGCAGTACTTC. The encoded protein is CASSLRAAKVYEQYF.

The CDR3 sequence: CASSGGQGITQKLFF. CDR3 bases: TGTGCCAGCAGTGGGGGACAGGGTATCACTCAAAAACTGTTTTTT. This rearrangement joins TRBV6-8 to TRBJ1-4; 9 nucleotides agree with TRBD1. CDR1 and CDR2 (germline): MNHGY, SAAAGT. CDR3 length: 15 amino acids. With V trimmed by 5 bases and J by 9 bases, 10 bases remained unmatched.

The chain combines TRBV5-1 with TRBJ1-6; no firm D call. V was shortened by 1 base and J by 3 bases, with 14 bases between the two germline ends. Germline CDR1 SGHRS, CDR2 YFSETQ. The CDR3 contains 17 residues. CDR3 in amino acids: CASSLLGQPRYNSPLHF. The CDR3 coding sequence is TGCGCCAGCAGCTTGCTGGGTCAGCCTCGCTATAATTCACCCCTCCACTTT.

This clone was found a few times. The chain has TRBV28 and TRBJ1-2, with D unclear. CDR1 MDHEN and CDR2 SYDVKM come from the germline V gene. This CDR3 contains 12 residues. V dropped 2 bases and J dropped 4 bases, with 5 bases sitting between them. CDR3 residues: CASSLDLYGYTF. CDR3 sequence (DNA): TGTGCCAGCAGTTTAGACCTCTATGGCTACACCTTC.

Relative to its sample, this clone is large (0.1 to 1%). The rearrangement links TRBV10-3 to TRBJ1-1; D remains ambiguous. The CDR3 covers 14 residues. The V end was cut by 2 bases, the J end by 9 bases, with 16 bases between. CDR1 is ENHRY and CDR2 is SYGVKD in the germline V gene. DNA of the CDR3: TGTGCCATCAGTGAGGAAAGGACTCCGGTAAAAGCTTTCTTT. Amino acid sequence: CAISEERTPVKAFF.

The chain carries TRBV18 and TRBJ2-7, with TRBD1 matching 9 bases. Losses at the gene ends were 6 bases for V and 2 bases for J; bases not matched to a gene: 8. The CDR3 is 15 amino acids. Germline V gene lookup returns CDR1 KGHSH and CDR2 LQKENI. Here the CDR3 reads CASSPRTGVTYEQYF. CDR3 DNA: TGTGCCAGCTCTCCCAGGACAGGGGTAACCTACGAGCAGTACTTC. Looking up the rest from reference TRBV18 and TRBJ2-7 gives the full variable domain: NAGVMQNPRHLVRRRGQEARLRCSPMKGHSHVYWYRQLPEEGLKFMVYLQKENIIDESGMPKERFSAEFPKEGPSILRIQQVVRGDSAAYFCASSPRTGVTYEQYFGPGTRLTVT.

The gene calls are TRBV14 and TRBJ2-7; no definite D call. Looked up from germline, CDR1 is SGHDN and CDR2 is FVKESK. The CDR3 is 12 amino acids. Trimming stripped 0 bases from V and 7 bases from J, with 7 bases between. The DNA for the CDR3 is TGTGCCAGCAGCCAAGATAGCCTTGAGCAGTACTTC. Protein: CASSQDSLEQYF.

This clone rates as hyperexpanded. For the CDR3, the DNA is TGTGCCAGCAGTCCGGGACAGCTTGAAAAACTGTTTTTT. Its protein is CASSPGQLEKLFF. The chain couples TRBV28 to TRBJ1-4, with 7 bases fitting TRBD1. The CDR3 is made up of 13 amino acids. CDR1 is MDHEN, CDR2 SYDVKM, per germline. Trimming took 5 bases from V and 7 from J; bases not matched to a gene: 4.